Listed below are T cell receptor beta chains from one sample, sequenced in a study of monozygotic twins with inflammatory bowel disease. TCRdb processed the 5' RACE reads again and assigns one entry to each CDR3 protein, with no DNA. Its listing shows some 83,000 distinct CDR3 sequences. The sample comprised blood. Receptor source: a human donor with ulcerative colitis or Crohn's disease, or a healthy co-twin of an affected twin (not recorded which). Both conserved end residues are part of each CDR3.

CDR3	length	V	J
CAISGREETQYF	12	TRBV10-3	TRBJ2-5
CASSPPASGGRYNEQFF	17	TRBV18	TRBJ2-1
CASSFATGASNEQFF	15	TRBV7-9	TRBJ2-1
CASSLAAGHRNTEAFF	16	TRBV5-6	TRBJ1-1
CATSRDYGQVMYYEQYF	17	TRBV15	TRBJ2-7
CASSLSGTPGTGELFF	16	TRBV5-1	TRBJ2-2
CASSLLAGAYNEQFF	15	TRBV5-1	TRBJ2-1
CSATYSAANEKLFF	14	TRBV20-1	TRBJ1-4
CASSLGGQPEAFF	13	TRBV11-3	TRBJ1-1
CASSLQWGRQETQYF	15	TRBV7-7	TRBJ2-5
CASSGGPGSGNTIYF	15	TRBV2	TRBJ1-3
CASSYDSFPNQPQHF	15	TRBV12-3/TRBV12-4	TRBJ1-5
CASSSGLAGPSTDTQYF	17	TRBV7-2	TRBJ2-3
CASNFPGTGRNEQFF	15	TRBV7-2	TRBJ2-1
CASSSHDEQFF	11	TRBV5-1	TRBJ2-1
CASSLGLAGGLLSTDTQYF	19	TRBV7-2	TRBJ2-3
CASSSNQGSEAFF	13	TRBV7-9	TRBJ1-1